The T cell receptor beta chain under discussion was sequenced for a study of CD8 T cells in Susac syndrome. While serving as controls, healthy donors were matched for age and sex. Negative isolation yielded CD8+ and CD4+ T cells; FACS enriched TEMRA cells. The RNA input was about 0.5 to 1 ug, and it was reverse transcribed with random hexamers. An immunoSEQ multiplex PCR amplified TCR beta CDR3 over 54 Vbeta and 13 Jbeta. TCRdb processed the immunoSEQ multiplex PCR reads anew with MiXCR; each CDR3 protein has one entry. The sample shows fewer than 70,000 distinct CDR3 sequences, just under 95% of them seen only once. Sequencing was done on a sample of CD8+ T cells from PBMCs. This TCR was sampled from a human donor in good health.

CDR3 loop: CASSQDKSGSSYNEQFF. CDR3 coding DNA: TGTGCCAGCAGCCAAGATAAATCAGGGAGCTCCTACAATGAGCAGTTCTTC. This sequence joins TRBV3-1 and TRBJ2-1; D is tentatively TRBD1 or TRBD2 (5 bases each). This CDR3 has 17 residues. CDR1 LGHDT and CDR2 YNNKEL come from the germline V gene (reference sequence). V lost 0 bases to trimming and J lost 0 bases, with 12 bases between them.